This passage covers 5 T cell receptor beta chains from one sample sequenced in a study of low-dose radiotherapy and immunotherapy resistance in tumors. Time point noted: before trial treatment. Alpha and beta chains were covered, as first-strand cDNA relied on TRAV- and TRBV-specific primers. The TCRs were subjected to amplification over roughly 18 PCR cycles employing a constant-region primer in conjunction with a V-primer adapter. MiXCR, run by TCRdb on the reads, gives a single entry per CDR3 protein. The sample carries tens of thousands of distinct CDR3 sequences, 18% recorded once. Sequenced here: PBMCs, sampled before treatment. The receptors originated from a male donor with prostate cancer.

The V call is TRBV10-1, the J call TRBJ2-1, with 10 bases that match TRBD2. This CDR3 region has 14 residues. V shed 5 bases and J 8 bases; nucleotides not matched to a gene: 6. Germline V CDR1 and CDR2: WNHNN, SYGVQD (reference sequence). CDR3 in amino acids: CASSPSGSVDEQFF. Written as DNA, the CDR3 is TGCGCCAGCAGTCCTAGCGGGAGTGTCGATGAGCAGTTCTTC.

This clonotype was picked up many times. This chain links TRBV5-1 with TRBJ2-1, with 7 bases fitting TRBD1. The germline V gene encodes CDR1 SGHRS and CDR2 YFSETQ. V gave up 4 bases and J gave up 2 bases; unmatched junction bases: 6. The CDR3 is 15 residues long. This CDR3 reads CASSPNRGTYNEQFF. DNA for the CDR3: TGCGCCAGCAGCCCTAACAGGGGCACCTACAATGAGCAGTTCTTC.

Many counts were recorded for this clonotype. The V gene is TRBV7-2, the J gene TRBJ1-1; possibly TRBD1 for D (5 bases). CDR1 is SGHTA, CDR2 FQGNSA, per germline. Trimming left V 4 bases short and J 8 bases short, with 14 bases between. The CDR3 runs to 13 residues. CDR3 in DNA: TGTGCCAGCAGCTCGCACCCGGGGGAGGAAGCTTTCTTT. This codes for CASSSHPGEEAFF.

This clonotype was counted at least ten times. The genes are TRBV5-8 and TRBJ2-7, with D unclear. The CDR3 has 11 residues. V was shortened by 4 bases and J by 9 bases, with 11 bases between the two germline ends. Germline loops: CDR1 SGHTS, CDR2 YDEGEE. CDR3 protein: CASSPDRGQYF. In DNA, the CDR3 is TGTGCCAGCAGCCCCGACCGCGGGCAGTACTTC.

This clonotype was observed many times. The genes are TRBV15 and TRBJ2-7; D ambiguous. The CDR3 extends over 14 amino acids. Trimming left V 0 bases short and J 1 base short, with 7 bases between. Per the germline V gene, CDR1 is LNHNV and CDR2 is YYDKDF (reference sequence). The CDR3 protein is CATSRDRQSYEQYF. CDR3 nucleotides: TGTGCCACCAGCAGAGATCGGCAATCCTACGAGCAGTACTTC.